This T cell receptor beta chain was found in a study of T cell repertoires in ileal Crohn's disease. V shed 0 bases, J shed 5 bases, and the junction held 11 bases outside the gene matches. This CDR3 comprises 18 residues. The germline V gene encodes CDR1 SGHRS and CDR2 YFSETQ. The data were produced by immunoSEQ multiplex PCR, yet TCRdb's version contains in-frame clones alone and is incomplete. The data contain 17,000 or so clones, approximately 86% of them singletons. This clonotype originated in an adult with Crohn's disease. The specimen was ileal tissue. The chain has TRBV5-1 and TRBJ1-4, with TRBD1 identical over 9 bases. For the CDR3, the DNA is TGCGCCAGCAGCTTGGCCCCGGGACAGGGTAAGAGGAATGAAAAACTGTTTTTT. This codes for CASSLAPGQGKRNEKLFF.